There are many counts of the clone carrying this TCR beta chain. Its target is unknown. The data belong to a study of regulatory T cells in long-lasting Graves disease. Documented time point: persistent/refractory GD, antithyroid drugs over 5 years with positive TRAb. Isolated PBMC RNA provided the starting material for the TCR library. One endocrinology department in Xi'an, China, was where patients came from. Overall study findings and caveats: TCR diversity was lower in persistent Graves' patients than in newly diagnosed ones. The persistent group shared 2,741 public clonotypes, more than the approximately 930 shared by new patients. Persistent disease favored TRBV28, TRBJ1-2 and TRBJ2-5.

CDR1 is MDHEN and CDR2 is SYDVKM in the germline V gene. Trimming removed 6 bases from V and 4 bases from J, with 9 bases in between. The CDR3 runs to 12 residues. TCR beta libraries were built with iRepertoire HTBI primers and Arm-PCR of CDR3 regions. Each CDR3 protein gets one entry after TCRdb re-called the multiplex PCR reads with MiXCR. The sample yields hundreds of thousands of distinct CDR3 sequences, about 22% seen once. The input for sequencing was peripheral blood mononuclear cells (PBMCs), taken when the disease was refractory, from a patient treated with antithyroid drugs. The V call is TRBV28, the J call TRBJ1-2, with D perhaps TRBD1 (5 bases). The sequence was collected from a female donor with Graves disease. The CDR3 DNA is TGTGCCAGCAGCCTACAGGTCTATGGCTACACCTTC. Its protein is CASSLQVYGYTF.